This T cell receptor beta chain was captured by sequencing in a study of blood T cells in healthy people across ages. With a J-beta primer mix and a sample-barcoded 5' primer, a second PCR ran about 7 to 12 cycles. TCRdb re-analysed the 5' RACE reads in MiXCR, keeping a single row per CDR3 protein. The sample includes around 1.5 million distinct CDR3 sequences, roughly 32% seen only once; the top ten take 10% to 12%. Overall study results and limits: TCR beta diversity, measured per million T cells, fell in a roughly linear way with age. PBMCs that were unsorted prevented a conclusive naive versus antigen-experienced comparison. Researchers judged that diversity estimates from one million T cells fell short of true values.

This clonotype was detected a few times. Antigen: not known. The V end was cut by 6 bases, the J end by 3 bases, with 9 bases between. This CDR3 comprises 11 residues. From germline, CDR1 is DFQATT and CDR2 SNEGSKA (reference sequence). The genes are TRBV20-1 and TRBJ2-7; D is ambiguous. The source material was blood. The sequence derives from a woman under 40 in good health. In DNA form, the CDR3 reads TGCAGTGCCAACCCCGTCTACGAGCAGTACTTC. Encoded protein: CSANPVYEQYF.